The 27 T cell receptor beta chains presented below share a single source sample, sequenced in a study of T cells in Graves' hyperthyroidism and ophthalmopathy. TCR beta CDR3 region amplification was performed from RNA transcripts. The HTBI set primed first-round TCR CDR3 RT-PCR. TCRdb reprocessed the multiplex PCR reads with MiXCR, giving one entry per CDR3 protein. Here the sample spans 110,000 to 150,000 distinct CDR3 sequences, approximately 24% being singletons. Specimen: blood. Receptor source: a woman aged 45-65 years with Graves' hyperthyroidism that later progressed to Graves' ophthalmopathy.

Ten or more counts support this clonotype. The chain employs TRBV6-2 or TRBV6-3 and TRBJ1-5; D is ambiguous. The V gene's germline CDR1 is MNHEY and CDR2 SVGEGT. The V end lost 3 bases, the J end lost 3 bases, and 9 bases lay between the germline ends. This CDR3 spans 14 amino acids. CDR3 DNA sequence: TGTGCCAGCAGTTATATCCAGACCAATCAGCCCCAGCATTTT. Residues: CASSYIQTNQPQHF.

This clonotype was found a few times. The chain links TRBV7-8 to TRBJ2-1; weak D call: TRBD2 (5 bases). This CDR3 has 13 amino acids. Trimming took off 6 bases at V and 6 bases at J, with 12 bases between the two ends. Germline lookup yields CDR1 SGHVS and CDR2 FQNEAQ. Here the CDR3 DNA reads TGTGCCAGCAGGTCTAGTGGGAGCAATGAGCAGTTCTTC. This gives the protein CASRSSGSNEQFF.

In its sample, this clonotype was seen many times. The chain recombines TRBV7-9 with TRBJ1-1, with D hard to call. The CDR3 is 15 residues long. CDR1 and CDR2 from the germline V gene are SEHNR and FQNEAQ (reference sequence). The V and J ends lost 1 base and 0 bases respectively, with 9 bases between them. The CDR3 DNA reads TGTGCCAGCAGCTTAGAGAAGTGGGTGAACACTGAAGCTTTCTTT. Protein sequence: CASSLEKWVNTEAFF.

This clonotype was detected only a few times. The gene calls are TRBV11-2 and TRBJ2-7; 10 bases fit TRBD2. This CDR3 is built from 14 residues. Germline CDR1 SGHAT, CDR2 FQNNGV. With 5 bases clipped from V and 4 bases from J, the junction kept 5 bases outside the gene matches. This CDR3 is CASSAGTSVYEQYF. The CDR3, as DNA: TGTGCCAGCAGCGCCGGGACTAGCGTGTACGAGCAGTACTTC. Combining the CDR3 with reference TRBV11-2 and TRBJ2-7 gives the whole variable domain EAGVAQSPRYKIIEKRQSVAFWCNPISGHATLYWYQQILGQGPKLLIQFQNNGVVDDSQLPKDRFSAERLKGVDSTLKIQPAKLEDSAVYLCASSAGTSVYEQYFGPGTRLTVT.

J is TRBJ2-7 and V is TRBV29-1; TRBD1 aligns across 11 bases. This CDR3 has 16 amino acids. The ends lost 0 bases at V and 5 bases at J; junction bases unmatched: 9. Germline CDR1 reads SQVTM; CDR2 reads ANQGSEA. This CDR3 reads CSVEDLSQDRGHEQYF. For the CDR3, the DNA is TGCAGCGTTGAAGATCTTTCCCAGGACAGGGGGCACGAGCAGTACTTC.

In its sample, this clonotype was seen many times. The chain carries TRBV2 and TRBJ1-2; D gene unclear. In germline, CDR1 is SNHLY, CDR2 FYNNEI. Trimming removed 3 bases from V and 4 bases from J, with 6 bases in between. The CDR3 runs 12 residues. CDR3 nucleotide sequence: TGTGCCAGCAGTGAGGCGGTCTATGGCTACACCTTC. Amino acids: CASSEAVYGYTF. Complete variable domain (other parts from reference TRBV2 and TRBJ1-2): EPEVTQTPSHQVTQMGQEVILRCVPISNHLYFYWYRQILGQKVEFLVSFYNNEISEKSEIFDDQFSVERPDGSNFTLKIRSTKLEDSAMYFCASSEAVYGYTFGSGTRLTVV.

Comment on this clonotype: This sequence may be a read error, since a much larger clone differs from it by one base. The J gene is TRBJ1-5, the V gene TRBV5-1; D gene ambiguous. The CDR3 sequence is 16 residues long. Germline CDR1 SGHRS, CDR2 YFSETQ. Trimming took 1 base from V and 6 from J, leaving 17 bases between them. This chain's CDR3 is CASSLSGCGEGQPQHF. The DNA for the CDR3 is TGCGCCAGCAGCTTGTCCGGTTGCGGGGAGGGTCAGCCCCAGCATTTT.

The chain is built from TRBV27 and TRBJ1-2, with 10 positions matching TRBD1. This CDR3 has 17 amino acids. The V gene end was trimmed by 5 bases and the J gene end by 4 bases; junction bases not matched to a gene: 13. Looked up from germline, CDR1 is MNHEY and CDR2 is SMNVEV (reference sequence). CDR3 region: CASSPRGQGINSYGYTF. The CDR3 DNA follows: TGTGCCAGCAGTCCCCGGGGACAGGGGATCAACTCCTATGGCTACACCTTC.

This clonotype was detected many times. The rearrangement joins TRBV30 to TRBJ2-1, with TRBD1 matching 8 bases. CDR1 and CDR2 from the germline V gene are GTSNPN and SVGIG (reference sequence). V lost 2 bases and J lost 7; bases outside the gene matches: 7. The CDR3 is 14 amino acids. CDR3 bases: TGTGCCTGGAGTTTAACCAGGGGGCTTAATGAGCAGTTCTTC. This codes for CAWSLTRGLNEQFF. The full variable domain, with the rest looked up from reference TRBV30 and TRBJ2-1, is SQTIHQWPATLVQPVGSPLSLECTVEGTSNPNLYWYRQAAGRGLQLLFYSVGIGQISSEVPQNLSASRPQDRQFILSSKKLLLSDSGFYLCAWSLTRGLNEQFFGPGTRLTVL.

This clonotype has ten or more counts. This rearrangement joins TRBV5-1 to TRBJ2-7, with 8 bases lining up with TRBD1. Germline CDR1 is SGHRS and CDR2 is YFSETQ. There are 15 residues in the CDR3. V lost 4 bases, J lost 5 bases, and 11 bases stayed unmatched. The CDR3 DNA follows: TGCGCCAGCAGCCCGCTCGGGAACAGGGGGGACGAGCAGTACTTC. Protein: CASSPLGNRGDEQYF.

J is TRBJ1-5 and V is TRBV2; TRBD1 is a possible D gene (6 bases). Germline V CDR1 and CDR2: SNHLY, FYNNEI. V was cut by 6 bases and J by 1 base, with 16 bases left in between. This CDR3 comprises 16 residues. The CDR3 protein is CASSMTGHQSNQPQHF. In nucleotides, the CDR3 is TGTGCCAGCAGCATGACGGGACACCAAAGCAATCAGCCCCAGCATTTT.

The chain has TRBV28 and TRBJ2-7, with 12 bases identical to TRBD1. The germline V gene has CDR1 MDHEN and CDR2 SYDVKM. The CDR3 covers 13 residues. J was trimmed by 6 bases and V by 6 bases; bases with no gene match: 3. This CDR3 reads CASRRDRGREQYF. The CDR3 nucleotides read TGTGCCAGCAGGCGGGACAGGGGGCGCGAGCAGTACTTC.

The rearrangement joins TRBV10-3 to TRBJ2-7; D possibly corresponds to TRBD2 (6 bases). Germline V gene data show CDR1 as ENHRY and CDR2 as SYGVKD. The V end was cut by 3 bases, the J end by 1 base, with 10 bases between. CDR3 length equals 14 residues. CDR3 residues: CAISEVGGSYEQYF. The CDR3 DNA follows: TGTGCCATCAGTGAAGTGGGGGGATCCTACGAGCAGTACTTC.

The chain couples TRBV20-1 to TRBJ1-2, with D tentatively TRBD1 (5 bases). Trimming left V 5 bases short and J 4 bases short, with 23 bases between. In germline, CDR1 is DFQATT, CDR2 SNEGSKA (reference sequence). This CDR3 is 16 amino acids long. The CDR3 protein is CSAHDRFSREVYGYTF. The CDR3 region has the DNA TGCAGTGCTCACGACCGTTTCTCCAGGGAAGTCTATGGCTACACCTTC.

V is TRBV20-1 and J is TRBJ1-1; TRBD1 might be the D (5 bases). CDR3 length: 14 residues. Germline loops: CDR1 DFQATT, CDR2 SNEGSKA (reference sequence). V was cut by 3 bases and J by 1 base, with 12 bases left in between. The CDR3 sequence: CSASSSGGNTEAFF. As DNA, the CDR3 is TGCAGTGCTAGTTCCTCCGGGGGGAACACTGAAGCTTTCTTT.

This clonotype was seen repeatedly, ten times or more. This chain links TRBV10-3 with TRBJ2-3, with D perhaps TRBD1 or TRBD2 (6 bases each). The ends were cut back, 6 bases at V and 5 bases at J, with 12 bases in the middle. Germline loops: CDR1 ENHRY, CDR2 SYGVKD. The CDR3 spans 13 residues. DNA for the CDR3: TGTGCCATCAGCTACAGGGAGGTAGATACGCAGTATTTT. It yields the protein CAISYREVDTQYF.

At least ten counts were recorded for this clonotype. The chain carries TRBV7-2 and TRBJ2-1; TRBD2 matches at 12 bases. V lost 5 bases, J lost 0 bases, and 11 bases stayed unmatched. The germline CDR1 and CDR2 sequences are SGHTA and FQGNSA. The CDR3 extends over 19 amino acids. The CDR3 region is CASSPFGLAGISSYNEQFF. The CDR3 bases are TGTGCCAGCAGCCCGTTTGGACTAGCGGGGATAAGCTCCTACAATGAGCAGTTCTTC.

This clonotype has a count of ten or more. In DNA, the CDR3 is TGCAGTGCTAGAAAAAGACAGGGGAACACTGAAGCTTTCTTT. Protein: CSARKRQGNTEAFF. The rearrangement uses TRBV20-1 and TRBJ1-1; 7 bases map to TRBD1. J gave up 1 base and V 2 bases, and 4 bases lay outside the gene matches. CDR1 is DFQATT and CDR2 is SNEGSKA in the germline V gene (reference sequence). This CDR3 region has 14 residues.

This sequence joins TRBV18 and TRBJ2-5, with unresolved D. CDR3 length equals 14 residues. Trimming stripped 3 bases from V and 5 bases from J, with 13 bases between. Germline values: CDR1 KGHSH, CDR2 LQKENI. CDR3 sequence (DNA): TGTGCCAGCTCACCCGGTCCAATCGGGGAGACCCAGTACTTC. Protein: CASSPGPIGETQYF. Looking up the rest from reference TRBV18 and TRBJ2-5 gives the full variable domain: NAGVMQNPRHLVRRRGQEARLRCSPMKGHSHVYWYRQLPEEGLKFMVYLQKENIIDESGMPKERFSAEFPKEGPSILRIQQVVRGDSAAYFCASSPGPIGETQYFGPGTRLLVL.

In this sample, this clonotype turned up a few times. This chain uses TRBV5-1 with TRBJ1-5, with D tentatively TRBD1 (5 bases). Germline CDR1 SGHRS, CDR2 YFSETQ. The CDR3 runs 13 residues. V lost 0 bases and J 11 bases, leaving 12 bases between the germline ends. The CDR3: CASSLAGGGAQHF. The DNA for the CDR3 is TGCGCCAGCAGCTTGGCCGGGGGGGGGGCCCAGCATTTT.

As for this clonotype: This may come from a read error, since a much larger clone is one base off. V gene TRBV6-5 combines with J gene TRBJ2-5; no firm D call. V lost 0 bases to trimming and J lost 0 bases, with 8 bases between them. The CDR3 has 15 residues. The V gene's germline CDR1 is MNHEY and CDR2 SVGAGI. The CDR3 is CASSYSAQHQETQYF. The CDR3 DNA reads TGTGCCAGCAGTTACTCGGCCCAGCACCAAGAGACCCAGTACTTC.

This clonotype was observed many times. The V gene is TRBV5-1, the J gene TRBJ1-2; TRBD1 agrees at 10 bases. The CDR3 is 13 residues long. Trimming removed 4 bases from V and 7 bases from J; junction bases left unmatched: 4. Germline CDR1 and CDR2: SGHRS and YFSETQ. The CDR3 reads CASSDRGHLGYTF. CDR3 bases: TGCGCCAGCAGCGACAGGGGGCATCTTGGCTACACCTTC.

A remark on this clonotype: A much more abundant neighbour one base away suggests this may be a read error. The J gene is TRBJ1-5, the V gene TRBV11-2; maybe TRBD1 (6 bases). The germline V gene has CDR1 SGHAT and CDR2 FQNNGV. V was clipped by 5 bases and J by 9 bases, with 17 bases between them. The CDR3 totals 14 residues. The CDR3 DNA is TGTGCCAGCAGCCCTACGGGGGCGGGACGGCCCCAGCATTTT. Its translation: CASSPTGAGRPQHF. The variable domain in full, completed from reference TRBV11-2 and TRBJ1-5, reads EAGVAQSPRYKIIEKRQSVAFWCNPISGHATLYWYQQILGQGPKLLIQFQNNGVVDDSQLPKDRFSAERLKGVDSTLKIQPAKLEDSAVYLCASSPTGAGRPQHFGDGTRLSIL.

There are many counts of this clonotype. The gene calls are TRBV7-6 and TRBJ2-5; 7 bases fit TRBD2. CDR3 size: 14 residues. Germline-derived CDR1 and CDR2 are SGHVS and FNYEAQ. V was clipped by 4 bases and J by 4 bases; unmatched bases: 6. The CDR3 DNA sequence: TGTGCCAGCAGCTCAGGCGGGAGAAGAGAGACCCAGTACTTC. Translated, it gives CASSSGGRRETQYF.

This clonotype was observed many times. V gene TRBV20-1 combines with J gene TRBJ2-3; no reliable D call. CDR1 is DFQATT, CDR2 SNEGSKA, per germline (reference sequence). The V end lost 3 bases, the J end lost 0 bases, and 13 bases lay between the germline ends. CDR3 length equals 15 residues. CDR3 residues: CSASHQLSSTDTQYF. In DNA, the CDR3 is TGCAGTGCTAGTCACCAGCTATCTAGCACAGATACGCAGTATTTT.

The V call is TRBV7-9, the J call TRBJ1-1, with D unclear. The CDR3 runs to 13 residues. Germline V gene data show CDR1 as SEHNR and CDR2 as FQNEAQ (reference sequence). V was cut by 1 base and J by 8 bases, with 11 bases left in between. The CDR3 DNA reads TGTGCCAGCAGCTTAGGATTGCCGGACGAAGCTTTCTTT. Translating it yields CASSLGLPDEAFF.

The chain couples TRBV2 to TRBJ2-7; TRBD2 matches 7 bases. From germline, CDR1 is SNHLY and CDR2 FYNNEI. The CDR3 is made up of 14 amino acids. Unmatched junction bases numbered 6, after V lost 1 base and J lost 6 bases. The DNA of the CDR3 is TGTGCCAGCAGTGAAGTGGGACTAATAGGCGAGCAGTACTTC. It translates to CASSEVGLIGEQYF.